What follows is one TCR beta chain and its context. Its antigen is currently unknown. The sample originates from a study of cytomegalovirus exposure and HLA in healthy donors. The CDR3 contains 15 residues. CDR1 is LNHNV and CDR2 is YYDKDF in the germline V gene (reference sequence). V shed 8 bases and J shed 6 bases, with 21 bases lying between them. Notes on the study in general: HLA alleles showed associations with 15,000 to 20,000 TCR beta sequences in a later analysis, at a 0.05 false discovery rate. While the bulk of TCR sequences proved rare, some public TCRs turned up in many donors.

PCR primers comprised 60 Vbeta and 13 Jbeta primers. Clones were sequenced by immunoSEQ multiplex PCR, and TCRdb holds only the in-frame ones, with some missing. The table shows about 130,000 clones, with approximately 61% occurring only once. The TCR comes from a man aged 30 to 39 in good health and CMV-seropositive. The V and J genes are TRBV15 and TRBJ2-3, with D possibly TRBD2 on 6 matching bases. Sequencing was done on a sample of PBMCs. The CDR3 nucleotides read TGTGCCACCCTACTGGAGGGAGGCCGGGGGGATACGCAGTATTTT. Encoded protein: CATLLEGGRGDTQYF.